A single sample gave rise to the 24 T cell receptor beta chains below, sequenced in a study of blood T cell repertoires in COVID-19. Here immunoSEQ multiplex PCR was the method, and the copy in TCRdb shows in-frame clones only, minus some. Here the sample spans about 290,000 clones, around 85% being singletons. Sequencing used peripheral blood. These TCRs come from a woman aged 45 to 65 with active or convalescent COVID-19.

This clone was picked up one time. The gene calls are TRBV7-9 and TRBJ2-1, with a weak D call TRBD2 (5 bases). This CDR3 is built from 14 residues. With 1 base removed from V and 6 bases from J, the gap between germline ends came to 10 bases. Germline V gene lookup returns CDR1 SEHNR and CDR2 FQNEAQ (reference sequence). The CDR3 DNA reads TGTGCCAGCAGCTTAGTGGGTAGCGTCAATGAGCAGTTCTTC. Its translation is CASSLVGSVNEQFF. The whole variable domain, remainder taken from reference TRBV7-9 and TRBJ2-1, is DTGVSQNPRHKITKRGQNVTFRCDPISEHNRLYWYRQTLGQGPEFLTYFQNEAQLEKSRLLSDRFSAERPKGSFSTLEIQRTEQGDSAMYLCASSLVGSVNEQFFGPGTRLTVL.

CDR3 sequence (DNA): TGTGCCAGCGCAGAATCTAGCGGGAGAGTCCATGAGCAGTTCTTC. It encodes CASAESSGRVHEQFF. The V and J genes are TRBV7-2 and TRBJ2-1; TRBD2 matches 10 bases. The CDR3 covers 15 residues. Losses at the gene ends were 8 bases for V and 8 bases for J; bases not matched to a gene: 12. Per the germline V gene, CDR1 is SGHTA and CDR2 is FQGNSA.

This chain connects TRBV27 to TRBJ1-1, with TRBD1 matching over 8 bases. Germline V gene data show CDR1 as MNHEY and CDR2 as SMNVEV (reference sequence). The CDR3 is 18 residues long. The trim removed 3 bases at V and 2 bases at J, leaving 14 bases unmatched. CDR3 protein: CASSFFGAGGVPNTEAFF. The CDR3 DNA sequence: TGTGCCAGCAGTTTTTTCGGGGCAGGGGGCGTCCCCAACACTGAAGCTTTCTTT.

A single count supports this clone. The chain couples TRBV6-4 to TRBJ2-5; no reliable D call. Germline CDR1 MRHNA, CDR2 SNTAGT. The V end lost 4 bases, the J end lost 4 bases, and 10 bases lay between the germline ends. The CDR3 loop spans 13 amino acids. The DNA of the CDR3 is TGTGCCAGCAGTGTTGACGGCGGAGAGACCCAGTACTTC. Protein product: CASSVDGGETQYF.

The V and J genes are TRBV10-2 and TRBJ2-1; tentative D call: TRBD2 (5 bases). Trimming removed 6 bases from V and 6 bases from J, with 21 bases in between. Germline CDR1 is WSHSY and CDR2 is SAAADI. The CDR3 has 16 residues. Here the CDR3 DNA reads TGCGCCAGCAGGGGGAGACTATTGGGAGACCCCAATGAGCAGTTCTTC. Its translation is CASRGRLLGDPNEQFF.

This clone was counted only a few times. The chain joins TRBV5-1 to TRBJ1-2, with a possible D match to TRBD1 (6 bases). The V and J ends lost 4 bases and 8 bases respectively, with 21 bases between them. Germline-derived CDR1 and CDR2 are SGHRS and YFSETQ. The CDR3 is 15 residues long. The CDR3 reads CASSTDRGGGNGYTF. The CDR3 nucleotides read TGCGCCAGCAGCACCGATCGGGGGGGCGGGAACGGCTACACCTTC.

This chain connects TRBV2 to TRBJ2-5, with D perhaps TRBD1 (5 bases). V was cut by 4 bases and J by 2 bases, with 8 bases left in between. CDR1 and CDR2 from the germline V gene are SNHLY and FYNNEI. The CDR3 contains 13 residues. The CDR3 nucleotides read TGTGCCAGCAGTGCAGGGTGGCAAGAGACCCAGTACTTC. It specifies CASSAGWQETQYF.

This chain links TRBV12-3 or TRBV12-4 with TRBJ2-4; TRBD2 might be the D (6 bases). The V end was cut by 6 bases, the J end by 6 bases, with 12 bases between. The CDR3 length is 13 residues. CDR3 nucleotides: TGTGCCAGCAGGGTAGCGGCAGCAAACATTCAGTACTTC. This translates into CASRVAAANIQYF.

The chain links TRBV30 to TRBJ2-1; possible D gene TRBD2, 6 bases. Per germline, CDR1 GTSNPN and CDR2 SVGIG (reference sequence). This CDR3 contains 16 residues. V was cut by 4 bases and J by 0 bases, with 16 bases left in between. CDR3 sequence: CAWTTNTGVSYNEQFF. The CDR3 DNA reads TGTGCCTGGACCACTAATACGGGGGTCTCCTACAATGAGCAGTTCTTC.

V is TRBV27 and J is TRBJ2-3; TRBD2 matches 7 bases. Trimming cost V 11 bases and J 4 bases; bases outside gene matches: 12. CDR3 size: 14 residues. Germline V gene sequence: CDR1 MNHEY, CDR2 SMNVEV (reference sequence). The CDR3 spells CAVAGTKAADTQYF. The CDR3 coding sequence is TGTGCCGTAGCCGGGACTAAGGCCGCAGATACGCAGTATTTT.

The chain has TRBV2 and TRBJ1-1; D perhaps matches TRBD1 (6 bases). The V gene's germline CDR1 is SNHLY and CDR2 FYNNEI. The CDR3 consists of 14 residues. The germline V and J ends were trimmed by 7 bases and 3 bases, with 15 bases remaining between them. The CDR3, as DNA: TGTGCCAGCACATGGACAGCTTGGGACACTGAAGCTTTCTTT. Translating gives CASTWTAWDTEAFF.

This clone was seen a handful of times. The chain is built from TRBV6-8 and TRBJ1-6, with a tentative D call TRBD1 (5 bases). CDR1 is MNHGY and CDR2 is SAAAGT in the germline V gene. The CDR3 is 22 residues long. Between the trimmed V and J ends, which lost 6 bases and 7 bases, there was a span of 37 bases. The CDR3 here is CASSTSGGVRSFVTGRNSPLHF. In DNA, the CDR3 is TGTGCCAGCAGCACCTCGGGGGGGGTGAGAAGTTTTGTGACGGGTAGAAATTCACCCCTCCACTTT.

The chain has TRBV6-6 and TRBJ2-3, with D possibly being TRBD2 (5 bases). V shed 2 bases and J shed 3 bases, with 6 bases lying between them. The CDR3 length is 13 residues. Germline CDR1 MNHNY, CDR2 SVGAGI (reference sequence). CDR3 region: CASSYEGTDTQYF. CDR3 nucleotides: TGTGCCAGCAGTTACGAGGGAACAGATACGCAGTATTTT.

CDR3 amino acids: CASRSSGTTADSPLHF. DNA for the CDR3: TGTGCCAGCAGATCCAGCGGGACGACAGCAGATTCACCCCTCCACTTT. The chain is built from TRBV7-8 and TRBJ1-6; perhaps TRBD1 as D (5 bases). CDR3 length: 16 residues. V was trimmed by 6 bases and J by 8 bases, leaving 20 bases between them. Looked up from germline, CDR1 is SGHVS and CDR2 is FQNEAQ.

About this clone itself: Other DNA sequences in this specimen translate into the identical CDR3. The chain is built from TRBV20-1 and TRBJ1-2; D is uncertain. The V gene lost 6 bases and the J gene lost 0 bases, with 5 bases spanning the gap. Germline V CDR1 and CDR2: DFQATT, SNEGSKA (reference sequence). CDR3 size: 11 residues. The CDR3 protein is CSAGANYGYTF. CDR3 coding DNA: TGCAGTGCGGGCGCTAACTATGGCTACACCTTC.

CDR3 DNA: TGTGCCAGCAGCTTCGAGGCGGGGGCCGACGAGCAGTACTTC. Protein sequence: CASSFEAGADEQYF. The chain employs TRBV7-9 and TRBJ2-7, with D perhaps TRBD2 (7 bases). Germline CDR1 is SEHNR and CDR2 is FQNEAQ (reference sequence). The CDR3 loop spans 14 amino acids. The V and J ends lost 3 bases and 5 bases respectively, with 14 bases between them.

J is TRBJ2-1 and V is TRBV5-1; 14 bases map to TRBD2. The CDR3 has 16 amino acids. Trimming at V came to 4 bases and at J to 6 bases, leaving 6 bases not matched to a gene. The germline V gene encodes CDR1 SGHRS and CDR2 YFSETQ. The chain's CDR3 is CASSPSGLAGANEQFF. The CDR3 DNA sequence: TGCGCCAGCAGCCCCTCGGGACTAGCGGGAGCCAATGAGCAGTTCTTC.

The chain carries TRBV3-1 (or the pseudogene TRBV3-2) and TRBJ2-3; D not certain. Trimming pared 1 base from V and 9 bases from J, leaving 5 bases between. CDR3 length equals 11 residues. Looked up from germline, CDR1 is LGHDT and CDR2 is YNNKEL (reference sequence). The CDR3 protein is CASSQASTQYF. CDR3 sequence (DNA): TGTGCCAGCAGCCAAGCAAGCACGCAGTATTTT.

The gene calls are TRBV5-1 and TRBJ2-2, with a possible D match to TRBD2 (5 bases). The CDR3 has 15 amino acids. The V end was cut by 1 base, the J end by 3 bases, with 10 bases between. Germline CDR1 reads SGHRS; CDR2 reads YFSETQ. CDR3 region: CASSLSPSYTGELFF. The CDR3 DNA follows: TGCGCCAGCAGCTTGTCTCCTAGCTACACCGGGGAGCTGTTTTTT.

The chain combines TRBV5-4 with TRBJ2-1; perhaps TRBD2 as D (5 bases). The V end lost 4 bases, the J end lost 12 bases, and 17 bases lay between the germline ends. The CDR3 has 13 residues. Germline loops: CDR1 SGHNT, CDR2 YYREEE (reference sequence). The CDR3 region is CASSPQPSIGQFF. DNA for the CDR3: TGTGCCAGCAGCCCGCAGCCTAGCATTGGGCAGTTCTTC.

A single count supports this clone. The J gene is TRBJ2-5, the V gene TRBV6-5; D unresolved. The CDR3 runs to 13 residues. The germline gives CDR1 MNHEY, CDR2 SVGAGI. Trimming left V 2 bases short and J 5 bases short, with 9 bases between. Here the CDR3 DNA reads TGTGCCAGCAGTTACGGTCTCCGGGAGACCCAGTACTTC. It translates to CASSYGLRETQYF.

This chain uses TRBV10-3 with TRBJ2-7; 7 nucleotides match TRBD2. The CDR3 has 16 amino acids. CDR1 is ENHRY and CDR2 is SYGVKD in the germline V gene. V lost 0 bases, J lost 3 bases, and 8 bases stayed unmatched. The CDR3 sequence is CAISESFGRTGYEQYF. The DNA of the CDR3 is TGTGCCATCAGTGAGTCATTCGGGAGGACCGGCTACGAGCAGTACTTC.

The J gene is TRBJ1-1, the V gene TRBV3-1 (or the pseudogene TRBV3-2); D is uncertain. The CDR3 spans 16 residues. Per germline, CDR1 LGHDT and CDR2 YNNKEL (reference sequence). Trimming took 0 bases from V and 6 from J, leaving 17 bases between them. This CDR3 is CASSQERVGNAPEAFF. CDR3 bases: TGTGCCAGCAGCCAAGAGAGGGTTGGCAATGCCCCTGAAGCTTTCTTT.

This clone has just one count. The V gene is TRBV7-9, the J gene TRBJ1-2; a weak D match, TRBD1 (6 bases). The germline V and J ends were trimmed by 5 bases and 5 bases, with 12 bases remaining between them. The germline gives CDR1 SEHNR, CDR2 FQNEAQ (reference sequence). The CDR3 totals 13 residues. CDR3 sequence (DNA): TGTGCCAGCAGCCACGGGGGGCAGTATGGCTACACCTTC. The encoded protein is CASSHGGQYGYTF.